The 16 T cell receptor beta chains listed next were all sequenced from one sample in a study of cytomegalovirus exposure and HLA in healthy donors (dated by TCRdb to about 2017). The library was produced with the immunoSEQ multiplex PCR assay. For the multiplex PCR, a mixture combining 60 forward primers for TCR Vbeta segments and 13 reverse primers for TCR Jbeta segments was used. This is the immuneACCESS table as TCRdb keeps it, with only in-frame sequences that have V and J called. A part of the clones is gone; compared with another copy, unresolved V genes explain less than half, and the rest is unexplained. Present in this sample are about 170,000 clones, about 82% of which were seen just once. The ten biggest clones cover around 0.71% of the sample. The sequenced material came from PBMCs. The origin of the receptors is a female donor in good health and CMV-seronegative.

The genes are TRBV9 and TRBJ2-7; TRBD1 is a possible D gene (5 bases). This CDR3 is built from 16 residues. Trimming pared 4 bases from V and 0 bases from J, leaving 17 bases between. Germline loops: CDR1 SGDLS, CDR2 YYNGEE. CDR3 coding DNA: TGTGCCAGCAGCCCGCTGCTAGGGGCGTTCTCCTACGAGCAGTACTTC. Protein product: CASSPLLGAFSYEQYF. Based on the CDR3 plus reference TRBV9 and TRBJ2-7, the full variable domain is DSGVTQTPKHLITATGQRVTLRCSPRSGDLSVYWYQQSLDQGLQFLIQYYNGEERAKGNILERFSAQQFPDLHSELNLSSLELGDSALYFCASSPLLGAFSYEQYFGPGTRLTVT.

V gene TRBV28 combines with J gene TRBJ2-2; D is unclear. Trimming pared 8 bases from V and 0 bases from J, leaving 10 bases between. Per germline, CDR1 MDHEN and CDR2 SYDVKM. This CDR3 spans 14 amino acids. The CDR3 DNA reads TGTGCCAGCCAAACACCCGCGAACACCGGGGAGCTGTTTTTT. Residues: CASQTPANTGELFF.

The V and J genes are TRBV18 and TRBJ2-7; 11 bases match TRBD2. After removal of 8 bases from V and 2 bases from J, the junction contained 5 bases not matched to a gene. The CDR3 consists of 14 residues. Germline V lookup: CDR1 KGHSH, CDR2 LQKENI. The CDR3 loop is CASRLAGNPYEQYF. The CDR3 nucleotides read TGTGCCAGCCGACTAGCGGGAAACCCCTACGAGCAGTACTTC.

This clone has more than one count but fewer than ten. V gene TRBV18 combines with J gene TRBJ1-1, with D unclear. This CDR3 is built from 17 residues. Trimming removed 2 bases from V and 2 bases from J, with 18 bases in between. CDR1 is KGHSH, CDR2 LQKENI, per germline. CDR3 protein: CASSPMMRGRINTEAFF. CDR3 in DNA: TGTGCCAGCTCACCAATGATGCGCGGCAGAATTAACACTGAAGCTTTCTTT.

This sequence joins TRBV5-1 and TRBJ1-1; D ambiguous. Trimming removed 2 bases at V and 0 bases at J, with 11 bases between. The CDR3 is 15 amino acids. Germline lookup yields CDR1 SGHRS and CDR2 YFSETQ. For the CDR3, the DNA is TGCGCCAGCAGCTTTTCGGCAGGCTTGAACACTGAAGCTTTCTTT. Translated, it gives CASSFSAGLNTEAFF.

This chain joins TRBV20-1 and TRBJ1-4; no firm D call. Germline V gives CDR1 DFQATT, CDR2 SNEGSKA (reference sequence). Trimming took off 4 bases at V and 6 bases at J, with 6 bases between the two ends. The CDR3 totals 11 residues. In nucleotides, the CDR3 is TGCAGTGCTAAAGACTATGAAAAACTGTTTTTT. The encoded protein is CSAKDYEKLFF.

The chain couples TRBV10-2 to TRBJ2-3; TRBD2 matches 10 bases. Germline values: CDR1 WSHSY, CDR2 SAAADI. Trimming at V came to 7 bases and at J to 2 bases, leaving 6 bases not matched to a gene. The CDR3 extends over 15 amino acids. The CDR3 DNA reads TGCGCCAGCAAGGGAGCGGGGGGGAACACAGATACGCAGTATTTT. It is translated as CASKGAGGNTDTQYF.

This clone has only one observation. The V call is TRBV25-1, the J call TRBJ2-5, with TRBD2 identical over 9 bases. Trimming at V came to 4 bases and at J to 2 bases, leaving 8 bases not matched to a gene. Germline V gene lookup returns CDR1 MGHDK and CDR2 SYGVNS. The CDR3 length is 16 residues. The CDR3 sequence is CASSGGGTSRQETQYF. CDR3 nucleotide sequence: TGTGCCAGCAGTGGGGGGGGGACTAGCAGGCAAGAGACCCAGTACTTC.

This clone showed up just a few times. Its ends do not fully match the called genes, so a read error is possible. The CDR3 nucleotides are TGCGCCAGCACCTCTCGGCAACCTGGGGCCAACGGCCTGACTTTC. It codes for CASTSRQPGANGLTF. The chain employs TRBV5-1 and TRBJ2-6; maybe TRBD1 (5 bases). The CDR3 is 15 residues long. Germline V CDR1 and CDR2: SGHRS, YFSETQ.

The chain carries TRBV11-2 and TRBJ2-5; maybe TRBD2 (5 bases). CDR1 and CDR2 (germline): SGHAT, FQNNGV. The length of the CDR3 is 14 residues. The V gene lost 6 bases and the J gene lost 1 base, with 12 bases spanning the gap. CDR3 sequence (DNA): TGTGCCAGCAGAAAGGGAGCTCGCCAAGAGACCCAGTACTTC. Amino acids: CASRKGARQETQYF. The variable domain in full, with the rest retrieved from reference TRBV11-2 and TRBJ2-5, is EAGVAQSPRYKIIEKRQSVAFWCNPISGHATLYWYQQILGQGPKLLIQFQNNGVVDDSQLPKDRFSAERLKGVDSTLKIQPAKLEDSAVYLCASRKGARQETQYFGPGTRLLVL.

This rearrangement joins TRBV28 to TRBJ2-1, with 7 bases identical to TRBD2. The CDR3 loop spans 15 amino acids. The germline CDR1 and CDR2 sequences are MDHEN and SYDVKM. The ends lost 3 bases at V and 0 bases at J; junction bases unmatched: 2. Here the CDR3 reads CASSLGTNSYNEQFF. In nucleotides, the CDR3 is TGTGCCAGCAGTTTGGGGACTAACTCCTACAATGAGCAGTTCTTC.

This clone has a handful of counts. J is TRBJ1-5 and V is TRBV27; TRBD1 matches 8 bases. Germline assignment: CDR1 MNHEY and CDR2 SMNVEV (reference sequence). Trimming cost V 1 base and J 9 bases; bases outside gene matches: 11. The CDR3 consists of 16 residues. CDR3 DNA: TGTGCCAGCAGTTTATTTTCAGGGGGCCAGGTGGGGCCCCAGCATTTT. It encodes CASSLFSGGQVGPQHF.

The V gene is TRBV9, the J gene TRBJ2-7, with 7 bases fitting TRBD1. CDR3 length: 15 residues. CDR1 SGDLS and CDR2 YYNGEE come from the germline V gene. V was pared by 0 bases and J by 1 base, with 4 bases of the junction left unmatched. CDR3 nucleotides: TGTGCCAGCAGCGTAGGTACAGGGGCATCCTACGAGCAGTACTTC. Its translation is CASSVGTGASYEQYF.

This sequence joins TRBV9 and TRBJ2-5; TRBD1 might be the D (6 bases). The CDR3 runs to 14 residues. Trimming pared 3 bases from V and 4 bases from J, leaving 13 bases between. Germline V gene data show CDR1 as SGDLS and CDR2 as YYNGEE. CDR3 sequence (DNA): TGTGCCAGCAGCGCAGGGGCAGCGGCAGAGACCCAGTACTTC. Translated: CASSAGAAAETQYF.

J is TRBJ2-2 and V is TRBV5-6; 7 bases map to TRBD2. Germline CDR1 and CDR2: SGHDT and YYEEEE. After removal of 5 bases from V and 3 bases from J, the junction contained 10 bases not matched to a gene. CDR3 length equals 16 residues. The CDR3 loop reads CASSYRREWDTGELFF. CDR3 nucleotide sequence: TGTGCCAGCAGTTATAGGCGGGAGTGGGACACCGGGGAGCTGTTTTTT.

The gene calls are TRBV6-6 and TRBJ1-2; D uncertain. Germline V lookup: CDR1 MNHNY, CDR2 SVGAGI (reference sequence). V was pared by 11 bases and J by 4 bases, with 20 bases between. This CDR3 is 14 amino acids long. The CDR3 nucleotides are TGTGCCGGCTTCCGAGGGTGGGGAACCTATGGCTACACCTTC. As protein: CAGFRGWGTYGYTF.